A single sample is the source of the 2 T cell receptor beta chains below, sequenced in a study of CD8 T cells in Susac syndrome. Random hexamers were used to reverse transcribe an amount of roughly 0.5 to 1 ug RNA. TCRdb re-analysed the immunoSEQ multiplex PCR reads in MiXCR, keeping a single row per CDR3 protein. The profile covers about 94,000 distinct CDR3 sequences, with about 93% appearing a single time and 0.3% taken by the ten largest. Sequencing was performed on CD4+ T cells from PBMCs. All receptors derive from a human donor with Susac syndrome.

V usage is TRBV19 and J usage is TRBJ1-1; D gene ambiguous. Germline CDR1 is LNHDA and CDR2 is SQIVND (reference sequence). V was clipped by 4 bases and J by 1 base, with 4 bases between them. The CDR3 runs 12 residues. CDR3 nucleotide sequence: TGTGCCAGTAGTAAGGGGAACACTGAAGCTTTCTTT. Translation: CASSKGNTEAFF. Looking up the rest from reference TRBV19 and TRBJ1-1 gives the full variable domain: DGGITQSPKYLFRKEGQNVTLSCEQNLNHDAMYWYRQDPGQGLRLIYYSQIVNDFQKGDIAEGYSVSREKKESFPLTVTSAQKNPTAFYLCASSKGNTEAFFGQGTRLTVV.

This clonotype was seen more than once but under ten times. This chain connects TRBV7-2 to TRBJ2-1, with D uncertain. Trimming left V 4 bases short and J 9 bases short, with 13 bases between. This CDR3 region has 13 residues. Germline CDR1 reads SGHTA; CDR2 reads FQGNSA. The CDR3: CASSSYVGFEQFF. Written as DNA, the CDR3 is TGTGCCAGCAGCTCATACGTGGGATTTGAGCAGTTCTTC.